This T cell receptor beta chain was sequenced during a study of spatial heterogeneity in lung cancer. Study context: Detection of beta-chain sequences consistently exceeded that of alpha-chain sequences.

Whole-study results and caveats: Tumor mutation count correlated with how many alpha and beta TCRs expanded intratumorally.

Time point given: sample taken at primary tumor resection. Untreated early-stage non-small cell lung cancer patients, 65 to 90 in total, were the donors. Whole RNA, which was extracted from tumor, nontumor lung tissue or frozen PBMC, was sequenced without any cell sorting. This clonotype came up many times. Its specificity is not known. Because the library targeted alpha chains, this beta chain is an off-target read whose size means little. This CDR3 contains 17 residues. V was trimmed by 0 bases and J by 0 bases, leaving 9 bases between them. The germline gives CDR1 LNHNV, CDR2 YYDKDF (reference sequence). TCR cDNA molecules each carried a unique molecular identifier. A single record per CDR3 protein comes from TCRdb applying MiXCR to the 5' RACE reads. Of over 10,000 distinct CDR3 sequences listed, roughly 4.6% are singletons.

The TCR originated in a male donor with early-stage non-small cell lung cancer. The genes are TRBV15 and TRBJ2-6; no clear D gene. Sequencing used lung tumor tissue, obtained at surgery. The CDR3 DNA reads TGTGCCACCAGCAGAGATTGGTACATCTCTGGGGCCAACGTCCTGACTTTC. Its translation is CATSRDWYISGANVLTF.